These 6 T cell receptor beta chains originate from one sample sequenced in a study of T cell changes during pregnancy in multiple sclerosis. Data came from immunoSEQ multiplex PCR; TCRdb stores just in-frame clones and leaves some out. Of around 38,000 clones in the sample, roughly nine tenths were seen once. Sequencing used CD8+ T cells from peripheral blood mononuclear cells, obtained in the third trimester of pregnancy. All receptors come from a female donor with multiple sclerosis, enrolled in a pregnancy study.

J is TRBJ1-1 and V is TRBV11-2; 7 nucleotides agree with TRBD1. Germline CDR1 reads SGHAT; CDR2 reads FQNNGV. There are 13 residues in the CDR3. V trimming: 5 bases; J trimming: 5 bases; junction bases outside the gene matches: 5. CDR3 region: CASSLLTGTEAFF. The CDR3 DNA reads TGTGCCAGCAGCCTATTGACAGGGACTGAAGCTTTCTTT.

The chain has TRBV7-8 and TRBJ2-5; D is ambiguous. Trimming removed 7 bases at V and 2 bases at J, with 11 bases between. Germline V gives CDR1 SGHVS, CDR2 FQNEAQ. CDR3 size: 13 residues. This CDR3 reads CASTLEPQETQYF. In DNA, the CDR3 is TGTGCCAGCACTTTAGAACCTCAAGAGACCCAGTACTTC.

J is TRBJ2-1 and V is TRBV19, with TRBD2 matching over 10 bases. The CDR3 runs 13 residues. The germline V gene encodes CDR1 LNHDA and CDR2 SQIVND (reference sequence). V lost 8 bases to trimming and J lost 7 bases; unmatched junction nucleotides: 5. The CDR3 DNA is TGTGCCAGTTCTAGCGGGAGTATAAATGAGCAGTTCTTC. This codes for CASSSGSINEQFF.

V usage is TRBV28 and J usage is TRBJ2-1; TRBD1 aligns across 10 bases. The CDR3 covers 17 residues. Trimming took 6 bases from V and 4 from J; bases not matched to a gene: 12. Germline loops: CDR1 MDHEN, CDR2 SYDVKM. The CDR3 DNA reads TGTGCCAGCAGCTCGTTCTTGTCGGGACAGGGGTACAATGAGCAGTTCTTC. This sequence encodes CASSSFLSGQGYNEQFF.

CDR3 amino acids: CASSVTSGRETQYF. In nucleotides, the CDR3 is TGTGCCAGCAGTGTTACTAGCGGGAGGGAGACCCAGTACTTC. The chain uses TRBV28 and TRBJ2-5; 12 bases fit TRBD2. There are 14 residues in the CDR3. Germline CDR1 reads MDHEN; CDR2 reads SYDVKM. V was clipped by 5 bases and J by 5 bases; unmatched bases: 3.

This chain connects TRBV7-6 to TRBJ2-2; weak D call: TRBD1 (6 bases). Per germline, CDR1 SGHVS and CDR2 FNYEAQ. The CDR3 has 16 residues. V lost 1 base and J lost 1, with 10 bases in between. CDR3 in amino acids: CASSLGETGNTGELFF. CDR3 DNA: TGTGCCAGCAGCTTAGGGGAGACAGGGAACACCGGGGAGCTGTTTTTT.